These 14 T cell receptor beta chains share one sample of origin, sequenced in a study of blood T cell repertoires in COVID-19. Sequenced by immunoSEQ multiplex PCR; TCRdb stores in-frame clones only, minus some. This table has roughly 250,000 clones, about four fifths appearing once. The sequenced sample was peripheral blood. These receptors were taken from a woman aged 65 to 85 with acute or convalescent COVID-19.

V gene TRBV10-3 combines with J gene TRBJ1-6, with TRBD1 matching over 7 bases. Trimming took 2 bases from V and 6 from J; bases not matched to a gene: 4. There are 15 residues in the CDR3. Germline V gene data show CDR1 as ENHRY and CDR2 as SYGVKD. The CDR3 nucleotides are TGTGCCATCAGTGAGGACGGGACAGTTAATTCACCCCTCCACTTT. This codes for CAISEDGTVNSPLHF.

The CDR3 loop reads CATSDPGQGDYEQYF. DNA for the CDR3: TGTGCCACCAGTGACCCGGGACAGGGGGACTACGAGCAGTACTTC. J is TRBJ2-7 and V is TRBV24-1; TRBD1 matches 11 bases. The V and J ends lost 4 bases and 3 bases, in that order; junction bases with no gene match: 4. The CDR3 has 15 residues. From germline, CDR1 is KGHDR and CDR2 SFDVKD.

This clone occurred a few times. The chain is built from TRBV5-1 and TRBJ1-1; 8 positions agree with TRBD1. The CDR3 spans 14 residues. Per the germline V gene, CDR1 is SGHRS and CDR2 is YFSETQ. V gave up 4 bases and J gave up 3 bases; unmatched junction bases: 5. The CDR3 sequence: CASSRLDRDTEAFF. CDR3 sequence (DNA): TGCGCCAGCAGCCGCTTGGACAGGGACACTGAAGCTTTCTTT.

The chain combines TRBV9 with TRBJ2-5, with unresolved D. V was cut by 0 bases and J by 3 bases, with 12 bases left in between. This CDR3 spans 15 amino acids. Looked up from germline, CDR1 is SGDLS and CDR2 is YYNGEE. DNA for the CDR3: TGTGCCAGCAGCGTAGCCCGCGGCGAGGAAGAGACCCAGTACTTC. This gives the protein CASSVARGEEETQYF.

The chain recombines TRBV27 with TRBJ1-5, with D hard to call. The V end lost 6 bases, the J end lost 7 bases, and 16 bases lay between the germline ends. This CDR3 has 14 amino acids. The germline V gene encodes CDR1 MNHEY and CDR2 SMNVEV (reference sequence). The CDR3 sequence is CASRPQSPRQPQHF. In DNA form, the CDR3 reads TGTGCCAGCAGACCTCAAAGCCCCCGACAGCCCCAGCATTTT.

This clone was recorded once. This rearrangement joins TRBV6-5 to TRBJ1-5, with 7 bases identical to TRBD1. Looked up from germline, CDR1 is MNHEY and CDR2 is SVGAGI. V was clipped by 6 bases and J by 0 bases; unmatched bases: 5. The CDR3 sequence is 15 residues long. Here the CDR3 reads CASRGTAHSNQPQHF. The CDR3 DNA is TGTGCCAGCAGGGGGACAGCCCATAGCAATCAGCCCCAGCATTTT.

For this clone: This may arise from a read error, as a much more abundant clone is one base away. V usage is TRBV4-3 and J usage is TRBJ1-4; 7 positions agree with TRBD1. The germline V gene has CDR1 LGHNA and CDR2 YSLEER. There are 15 residues in the CDR3. Losses at the gene ends were 3 bases for V and 0 bases for J; bases not matched to a gene: 1. The CDR3, as DNA: TGCGCCAGCAGCCAGGGACAGACAACTAATGAAAAACTGTTTTTT. Encoded protein: CASSQGQTTNEKLFF.

The chain is built from TRBV5-4 and TRBJ1-4, with TRBD1 as a possible D gene (5 bases). V was trimmed by 4 bases and J by 5 bases, leaving 15 bases between them. Per germline, CDR1 SGHNT and CDR2 YYREEE (reference sequence). The length of the CDR3 is 15 residues. Here the CDR3 reads CASSPGRGDNEKLFF. The CDR3 DNA reads as TGTGCCAGCAGCCCGGGGAGGGGCGACAATGAAAAACTGTTTTTT.

The chain joins TRBV7-6 to TRBJ1-1; weak D call: TRBD1 (6 bases). The CDR3 is 13 amino acids. Germline loops: CDR1 SGHVS, CDR2 FNYEAQ. V was trimmed by 6 bases and J by 5 bases, leaving 13 bases between them. The CDR3 region is CASRTTGWTEAFF. The CDR3 bases are TGTGCCAGCAGAACTACAGGGTGGACTGAAGCTTTCTTT.

This chain links TRBV5-1 with TRBJ1-1; TRBD1 agrees at 7 bases. Germline lookup yields CDR1 SGHRS and CDR2 YFSETQ. V lost 2 bases to trimming and J lost 6 bases; unmatched junction nucleotides: 13. This CDR3 has 16 residues. In DNA form, the CDR3 reads TGCGCCAGCAGCTTTGTGACAGGGCGCTTCCCGGCTGAAGCTTTCTTT. Translating gives CASSFVTGRFPAEAFF.

This clone was seen a few times. V and J are TRBV7-2 and TRBJ1-6; D may be TRBD1 (5 bases). V shed 4 bases and J shed 11 bases, with 12 bases lying between them. Germline V CDR1 and CDR2: SGHTA, FQGNSA. The CDR3 is made up of 13 amino acids. The CDR3 loop is CASSSGTSTPLHF. The DNA of the CDR3 is TGTGCCAGCAGCTCCGGGACTTCTACACCCCTCCACTTT.

The rearrangement uses TRBV28 and TRBJ1-5, with D uncertain. V dropped 5 bases and J dropped 9 bases, with 14 bases sitting between them. The CDR3 has 13 residues. From germline, CDR1 is MDHEN and CDR2 SYDVKM. CDR3 bases: TGTGCCAGCAGTGGTAACCTACCGAGGCCCCAGCATTTT. Protein product: CASSGNLPRPQHF.

The rearrangement joins TRBV23-1 to TRBJ1-3; D is unresolved. TRBV23-1 is noted as an ORF with a role that remains uncertain. The length of the CDR3 is 13 residues. V was cut by 5 bases and J by 5 bases, with 10 bases left in between. The CDR3: CASSSQVRNTIYF. The CDR3, as DNA: TGCGCCAGCAGTTCCCAGGTTAGAAACACCATATATTTT.

V gene TRBV2 combines with J gene TRBJ2-3; weak D call: TRBD1 (6 bases). The V gene lost 8 bases and the J gene lost 0 bases, with 12 bases spanning the gap. CDR1 SNHLY and CDR2 FYNNEI come from the germline V gene. The length of the CDR3 is 14 residues. CDR3 in DNA: TGTGCCAGCCACCAGGGGATTAGCACAGATACGCAGTATTTT. The encoded protein is CASHQGISTDTQYF.